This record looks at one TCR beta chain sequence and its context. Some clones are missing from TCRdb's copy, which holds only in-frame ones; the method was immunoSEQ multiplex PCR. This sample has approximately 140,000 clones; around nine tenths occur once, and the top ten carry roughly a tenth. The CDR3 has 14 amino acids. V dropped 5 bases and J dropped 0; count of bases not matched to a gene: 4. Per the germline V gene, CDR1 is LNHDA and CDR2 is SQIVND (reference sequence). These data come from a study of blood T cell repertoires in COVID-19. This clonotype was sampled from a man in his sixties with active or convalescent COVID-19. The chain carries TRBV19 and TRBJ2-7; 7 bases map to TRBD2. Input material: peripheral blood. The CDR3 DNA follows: TGTGCCAGTAGTGCTGTAGCGGGCTCCTACGAGCAGTACTTC. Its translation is CASSAVAGSYEQYF.